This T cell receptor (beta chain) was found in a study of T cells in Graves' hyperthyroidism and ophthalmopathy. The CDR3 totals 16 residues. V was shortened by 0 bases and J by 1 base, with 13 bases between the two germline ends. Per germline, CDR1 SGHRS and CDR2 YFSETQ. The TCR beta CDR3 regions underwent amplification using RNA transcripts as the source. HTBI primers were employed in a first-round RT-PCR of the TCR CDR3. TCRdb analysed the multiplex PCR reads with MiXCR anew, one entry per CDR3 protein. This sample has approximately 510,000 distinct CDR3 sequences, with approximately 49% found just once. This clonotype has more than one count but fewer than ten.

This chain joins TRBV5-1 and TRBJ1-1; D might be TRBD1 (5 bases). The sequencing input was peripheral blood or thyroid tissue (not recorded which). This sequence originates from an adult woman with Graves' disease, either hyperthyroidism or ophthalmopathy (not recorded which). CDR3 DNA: TGCGCCAGCAGCTTGGCTATGGGCAGGGCGAACACTGAAGCTTTCTTT. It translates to CASSLAMGRANTEAFF. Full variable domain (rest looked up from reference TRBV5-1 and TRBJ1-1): KAGVTQTPRYLIKTRGQQVTLSCSPISGHRSVSWYQQTPGQGLQFLFEYFSETQRNKGNFPGRFSGRQFSNSRSEMNVSTLELGDSALYLCASSLAMGRANTEAFFGQGTRLTVV.